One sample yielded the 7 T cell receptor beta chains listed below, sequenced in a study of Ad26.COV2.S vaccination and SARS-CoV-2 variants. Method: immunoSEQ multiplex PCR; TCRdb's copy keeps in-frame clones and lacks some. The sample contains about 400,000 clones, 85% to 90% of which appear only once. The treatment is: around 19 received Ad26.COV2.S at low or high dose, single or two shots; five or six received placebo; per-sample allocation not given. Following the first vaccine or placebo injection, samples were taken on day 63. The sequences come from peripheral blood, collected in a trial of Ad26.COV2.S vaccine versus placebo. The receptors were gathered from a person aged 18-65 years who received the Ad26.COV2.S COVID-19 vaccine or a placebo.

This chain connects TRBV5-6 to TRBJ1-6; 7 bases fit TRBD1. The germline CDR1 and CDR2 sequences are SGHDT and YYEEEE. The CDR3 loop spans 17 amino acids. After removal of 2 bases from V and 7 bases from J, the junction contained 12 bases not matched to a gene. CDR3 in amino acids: CASSLSPTGTLNSPLHF. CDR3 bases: TGTGCCAGCAGCTTATCTCCGACAGGGACCCTAAATTCACCCCTCCACTTT.

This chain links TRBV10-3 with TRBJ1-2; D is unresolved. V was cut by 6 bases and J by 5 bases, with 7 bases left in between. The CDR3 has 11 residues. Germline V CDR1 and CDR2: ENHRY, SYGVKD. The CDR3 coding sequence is TGTGCCATCAGAAAGGTATATGGCTACACCTTC. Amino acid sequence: CAIRKVYGYTF.

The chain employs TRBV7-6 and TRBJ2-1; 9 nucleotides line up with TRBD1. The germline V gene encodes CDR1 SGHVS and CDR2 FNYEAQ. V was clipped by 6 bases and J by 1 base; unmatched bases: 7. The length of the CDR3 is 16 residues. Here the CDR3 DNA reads TGTGCCAGCAGAGCAACAGGGGGCAAGTCCTACAATGAGCAGTTCTTC. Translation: CASRATGGKSYNEQFF. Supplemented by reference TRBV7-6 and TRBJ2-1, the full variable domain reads GAGVSQSPRYKVTKRGQDVALRCDPISGHVSLYWYRQALGQGPEFLTYFNYEAQQDKSGLPNDRFSAERPEGSISTLTIQRTEQRDSAMYRCASRATGGKSYNEQFFGPGTRLTVL.

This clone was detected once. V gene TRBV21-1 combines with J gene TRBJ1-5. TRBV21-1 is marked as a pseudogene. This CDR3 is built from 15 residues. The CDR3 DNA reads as TGTGCCAGCATCCTCCACGGGCCGGTCAATCAGCCCCAGCATTTT. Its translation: CASILHGPVNQPQHF.

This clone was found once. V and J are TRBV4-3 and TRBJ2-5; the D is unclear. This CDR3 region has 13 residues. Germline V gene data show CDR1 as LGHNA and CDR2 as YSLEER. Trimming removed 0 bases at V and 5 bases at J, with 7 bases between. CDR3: CASSQDMGETQYF. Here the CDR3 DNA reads TGCGCCAGCAGCCAAGATATGGGGGAGACCCAGTACTTC.

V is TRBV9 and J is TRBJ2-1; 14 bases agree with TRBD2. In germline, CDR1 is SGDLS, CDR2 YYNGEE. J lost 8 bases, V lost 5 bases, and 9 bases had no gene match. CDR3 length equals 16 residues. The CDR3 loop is CASSLTGTSGSDEQFF. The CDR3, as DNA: TGTGCCAGCAGTCTGACCGGGACTAGCGGGAGTGATGAGCAGTTCTTC.

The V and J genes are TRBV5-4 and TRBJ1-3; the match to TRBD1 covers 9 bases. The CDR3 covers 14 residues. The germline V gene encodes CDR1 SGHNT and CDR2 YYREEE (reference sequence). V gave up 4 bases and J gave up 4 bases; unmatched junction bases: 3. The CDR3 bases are TGTGCCAGCAGCAGGACAGGGGACGGAAACACCATATATTTT. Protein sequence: CASSRTGDGNTIYF.